This T cell receptor beta chain was sequenced in a study of blood T cell repertoires in COVID-19. The overall study: Sites across the United States, Italy and Spain contributed samples from acute and convalescent COVID-19. T cells, B-cell-depleted T cells, or PBMCs supplied cDNA or gDNA.

Original data processing: Counts of nucleated cells, estimated from reference gene primer amplification, were obtained. Repertoires were generated with immunoSEQ multiplex PCR, while TCRdb's copy carries only in-frame clones and drops some. The V and J calls and clone size are taken from that table; D and trimming were inferred from the DNA. The sample lists under 150,000 clones, 70% to 90% occurring once. The ends were cut back, 1 base at V and 10 bases at J, with 8 bases in the middle. The germline V gene encodes CDR1 SGHTA and CDR2 FQGNSA. This CDR3 is built from 13 residues. The TCR sequence derives from a man in his fifties or sixties with active or convalescent COVID-19. Sequencing input: peripheral blood. The V call is TRBV7-2, the J call TRBJ1-6; perhaps TRBD1 as D (5 bases). CDR3 loop: CASSLDRPSPLHF. As DNA, the CDR3 is TGTGCCAGCAGCTTAGACAGGCCCTCACCCCTCCACTTT.